This entry is about one TCR beta chain. TCRdb keeps only in-frame clones here, not all; method: immunoSEQ multiplex PCR. The data hold tens of thousands of clones, with more than 85% observed a single time. The sample comes from a study of T cell changes during pregnancy in multiple sclerosis. The germline V gene has CDR1 MNHEY and CDR2 SMNVEV (reference sequence). Trimming stripped 3 bases from V and 1 base from J, with 13 bases between. The CDR3 is made up of 15 amino acids. This rearrangement joins TRBV27 to TRBJ2-7; TRBD1 might be the D (5 bases). The receptor was isolated from a female donor in good health, enrolled as a control in a pregnancy study. The sequencing here drew on CD4+ T cells from peripheral blood mononuclear cells, taken in the second trimester of pregnancy. The CDR3: CASSFLAGASYEQYF. CDR3 bases: TGTGCCAGCAGTTTTTTGGCTGGGGCTTCCTACGAGCAGTACTTC.